This T cell receptor beta chain was captured in a study of CD8 T cells in ankylosing spondylitis. Study-wide findings and caveats: Matched ankylosing spondylitis synovial fluid reportedly contained a significantly enriched population of disease-linked clones. In ankylosing spondylitis blood, a motif of roughly 8 highly homologous TCR beta variants appeared characteristic.

The CDR3 spans 13 residues. Per the germline V gene, CDR1 is SGHRS and CDR2 is YFSETQ. The V gene lost 1 base and the J gene lost 9 bases, with 11 bases spanning the gap. TCRdb re-called the 5' RACE reads with MiXCR, one entry per CDR3 protein. The sample lists 450,000 to 550,000 distinct CDR3 sequences, less than 6% seen once, with approximately 4% in the top ten. This clonotype was observed many times. Its antigen is undetermined. The rearrangement joins TRBV5-1 to TRBJ2-1; possibly TRBD1 for D (5 bases). The TCR comes from a male donor with ankylosing spondylitis. Sequencing was carried out using blood, either unsorted or a sorted T cell fraction (not recorded which). This CDR3 is CASSLRQGLEQFF. DNA for the CDR3: TGCGCCAGCAGCTTGAGGCAGGGCCTTGAGCAGTTCTTC.